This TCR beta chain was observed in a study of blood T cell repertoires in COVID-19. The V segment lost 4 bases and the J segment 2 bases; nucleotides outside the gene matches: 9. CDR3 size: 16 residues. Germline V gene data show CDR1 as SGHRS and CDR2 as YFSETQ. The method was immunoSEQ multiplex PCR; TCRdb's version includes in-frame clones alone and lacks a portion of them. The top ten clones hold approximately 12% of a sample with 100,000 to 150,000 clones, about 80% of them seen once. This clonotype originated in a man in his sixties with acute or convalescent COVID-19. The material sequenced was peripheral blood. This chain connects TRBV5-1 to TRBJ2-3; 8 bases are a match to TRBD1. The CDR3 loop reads CASSMGQAFPTDTQYF. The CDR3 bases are TGCGCCAGCAGCATGGGACAGGCCTTCCCCACAGATACGCAGTATTTT.